The 27 T cell receptor beta chains below were found in one sample sequenced in a study of blood T cell repertoires in COVID-19. TCRdb's table, derived via immunoSEQ multiplex PCR, lists solely in-frame clones and lacks some. The sample holds 310,000 or so clones, 65% to 85% seen once. Sequenced: peripheral blood. The source is a woman between 45 and 65 years old with acute or convalescent COVID-19.

The chain links TRBV5-1 to TRBJ2-5, with TRBD1 matching over 10 bases. This CDR3 spans 14 amino acids. Germline V gives CDR1 SGHRS, CDR2 YFSETQ. V dropped 6 bases and J dropped 4; count of bases not matched to a gene: 6. The DNA of the CDR3 is TGCGCCAGCACCAAGACAGGGGGCGGAGAGACCCAGTACTTC. It codes for CASTKTGGGETQYF.

J is TRBJ2-6 and V is TRBV5-1, with unresolved D. This CDR3 has 15 amino acids. Looked up from germline, CDR1 is SGHRS and CDR2 is YFSETQ. V lost 2 bases, J lost 0 bases, and 6 bases lay in between. The CDR3 here is CASSFGYSGANVLTF. CDR3 DNA sequence: TGCGCCAGCAGCTTCGGGTACTCTGGGGCCAACGTCCTGACTTTC.

The rearrangement uses TRBV24-1 and TRBJ2-1, with D maybe TRBD1 (5 bases). Germline V gene lookup returns CDR1 KGHDR and CDR2 SFDVKD. This CDR3 contains 16 residues. Trimming shortened V by 3 bases and J by 4 bases, and 15 bases separated the two germline ends. The CDR3 region is CATSDSQGSQYNEQFF. The CDR3 DNA reads as TGTGCCACCAGTGATAGTCAGGGAAGTCAATACAATGAGCAGTTCTTC.

The chain couples TRBV7-9 to TRBJ1-2, with TRBD1 matching 11 bases. There are 18 residues in the CDR3. With 6 bases clipped from V and 2 bases from J, the junction kept 14 bases outside the gene matches. CDR1 SEHNR and CDR2 FQNEAQ come from the germline V gene (reference sequence). The CDR3, as DNA: TGTGCCAGCAGTCCCGACCCGGGACAGGGGGGGCTGAACTATGGCTACACCTTC. Translation gives CASSPDPGQGGLNYGYTF.

The CDR3 region has the DNA TGTGCCAGCAGCTTAAGATTCAGGGTCTACGAGCAGTACGTC. Its protein is CASSLRFRVYEQYV. The J gene is TRBJ2-7, the V gene TRBV5-8; possible D gene TRBD1, 5 bases. Trimming removed 2 bases from V and 3 bases from J, with 12 bases in between. Germline V lookup: CDR1 SGHTS, CDR2 YDEGEE. There are 14 residues in the CDR3.

The chain joins TRBV13 to TRBJ2-7; 10 nucleotides agree with TRBD1. The CDR3 consists of 17 residues. Unmatched junction bases numbered 17, after V lost 5 bases and J lost 7 bases. Germline V gives CDR1 PRHDT, CDR2 FYEKMQ (reference sequence). The CDR3 DNA reads as TGTGCCAGCAGCGGAAGAGCCGGGACAGGGGCTCTGGGGGAGCAGTACGTC. Amino acids: CASSGRAGTGALGEQYV.

The CDR3 DNA reads as TGCGCCAGCAGCCGATCCGGGACAGGCAATTCACCCCTCCACTTT. Its translation: CASSRSGTGNSPLHF. The J gene is TRBJ1-6, the V gene TRBV5-1, with 8 bases fitting TRBD1. The J segment lost 7 bases and the V segment lost 4 bases, leaving 7 bases of the junction unmatched. Germline loops: CDR1 SGHRS, CDR2 YFSETQ. The CDR3 totals 15 residues.

This chain links TRBV30 with TRBJ1-2, with 7 bases aligning to TRBD1. CDR3 length equals 13 residues. V shed 4 bases, J shed 6 bases, and the junction held 8 bases outside the gene matches. Germline V CDR1 and CDR2: GTSNPN, SVGIG (reference sequence). The CDR3, as DNA: TGTGCCTGGACCCAACAGGGGTCCCATGGCTACACCTTC. Amino acids: CAWTQQGSHGYTF. The full variable domain, rest sourced from reference TRBV30 and TRBJ1-2, is SQTIHQWPATLVQPVGSPLSLECTVEGTSNPNLYWYRQAAGRGLQLLFYSVGIGQISSEVPQNLSASRPQDRQFILSSKKLLLSDSGFYLCAWTQQGSHGYTFGSGTRLTVV.

This clone has only a few counts. The rearrangement uses TRBV18 and TRBJ2-1; 8 bases are shared with TRBD2. This CDR3 contains 17 residues. Per germline, CDR1 KGHSH and CDR2 LQKENI. The junction had 13 bases not matched to a gene; V was cut back by 1 base and J by 8 bases. The CDR3 region has the DNA TGTGCCAGCTCACCACTTCTCTCTGCGGGAGGATCCCATGAGCAGTTCTTC. Translation gives CASSPLLSAGGSHEQFF.

The V call is TRBV7-3, the J call TRBJ2-7; 11 bases line up with TRBD1. V lost 0 bases to trimming and J lost 7 bases; unmatched junction nucleotides: 5. The CDR3 runs to 15 residues. Germline assignment: CDR1 SGHTA and CDR2 FQGTGA. The CDR3 region has the DNA TGTGCCAGCAGCTTAACGCGGGGGACAGGGGGAGAGCAGTACTTC. Amino acid sequence: CASSLTRGTGGEQYF.

The CDR3 here is CASSYSATGANYGYTF. The CDR3 DNA sequence: TGTGCCAGCAGTTACTCAGCAACTGGAGCTAACTATGGCTACACCTTC. The chain joins TRBV6-5 to TRBJ1-2; D unresolved. CDR1 and CDR2 from the germline V gene are MNHEY and SVGAGI. V was cut by 0 bases and J by 0 bases, with 11 bases left in between. This CDR3 comprises 16 residues.

About this clone itself: At the DNA level, this CDR3 is encoded by other sequences in the same sample as well. The gene calls are TRBV5-1 and TRBJ2-1, with a possible D match to TRBD1 (6 bases). The length of the CDR3 is 16 residues. Between the trimmed V and J ends, which lost 0 bases and 1 base, there was a span of 11 bases. CDR1 and CDR2 (germline): SGHRS, YFSETQ. This CDR3 reads CASSLGTDPSYNEQFF. CDR3 in DNA: TGCGCCAGCAGCTTGGGGACAGATCCTTCCTACAATGAGCAGTTCTTC.

The chain couples TRBV29-1 to TRBJ1-2; D possibly corresponds to TRBD1 (5 bases). Trimming cost V 7 bases and J 6 bases, with 15 bases left between them. Germline V gene data show CDR1 as SQVTM and CDR2 as ANQGSEA. This CDR3 is 12 amino acids long. The CDR3 protein is CSATQGGDGYTF. CDR3 in DNA: TGCAGCGCCACCCAGGGAGGGGATGGCTACACCTTC.

V gene TRBV5-1 combines with J gene TRBJ1-1; possibly TRBD1 for D (5 bases). The CDR3 contains 15 residues. Trimming took off 5 bases at V and 3 bases at J, with 17 bases between the two ends. CDR1 and CDR2 (germline): SGHRS, YFSETQ. CDR3: CASRGVLGGDTEAFF. The CDR3 bases are TGCGCCAGCAGAGGGGTTCTTGGTGGGGACACTGAAGCTTTCTTT. The variable domain in full, with the rest retrieved from reference TRBV5-1 and TRBJ1-1, is KAGVTQTPRYLIKTRGQQVTLSCSPISGHRSVSWYQQTPGQGLQFLFEYFSETQRNKGNFPGRFSGRQFSNSRSEMNVSTLELGDSALYLCASRGVLGGDTEAFFGQGTRLTVV.

The chain combines TRBV9 with TRBJ2-3; 9 nucleotides line up with TRBD1. V dropped 0 bases and J dropped 3; count of bases not matched to a gene: 17. CDR3 size: 20 residues. Germline CDR1 SGDLS, CDR2 YYNGEE. CDR3 DNA: TGTGCCAGCAGCGTAGTTCCAGGACAGGGGCTAAGTTCCGTGACAGATACGCAGTATTTT. Its translation is CASSVVPGQGLSSVTDTQYF.

This sequence joins TRBV25-1 and TRBJ1-2; no clear D. The CDR3 is 11 amino acids. Germline CDR1 is MGHDK and CDR2 is SYGVNS. Trimming pared 8 bases from V and 6 bases from J, leaving 10 bases between. This CDR3 reads CASLGIDGYTF. Written as DNA, the CDR3 is TGTGCCAGCCTCGGGATAGATGGCTACACCTTC.

The gene calls are TRBV7-2 and TRBJ1-6; 7 bases are a match to TRBD1. This CDR3 has 15 amino acids. Unmatched junction bases numbered 8, after V lost 5 bases and J lost 7 bases. Looked up from germline, CDR1 is SGHTA and CDR2 is FQGNSA. The CDR3, as DNA: TGTGCCAGCAGCCCGTCCGGGACAGAGAATTCACCCCTCCACTTT. This codes for CASSPSGTENSPLHF.

The chain combines TRBV5-1 with TRBJ1-1, with no clear D. Per germline, CDR1 SGHRS and CDR2 YFSETQ. V was trimmed by 5 bases and J by 2 bases, leaving 13 bases between them. The CDR3 sequence is 14 residues long. CDR3 in amino acids: CASRGREGNTEAFF. The CDR3 DNA reads TGCGCCAGCAGGGGCCGGGAGGGAAACACTGAAGCTTTCTTT.

About this clone itself: The junction departs from germline at one end; a sequencing error may be responsible. The V call is TRBV24-1, the J call TRBJ1-2; 7 nucleotides match TRBD1. The CDR3 covers 13 residues. Looked up from germline, CDR1 is KGHDR and CDR2 is SFDVKD. The CDR3 nucleotides read TGTGCCACCAGTGGACAGGGACCGGCGGATGTCCACTTC. It translates to CATSGQGPADVHF.

This clone has more than one count but fewer than ten. Other DNA variants within this sample encode the same CDR3. CDR3 DNA: TGTGCCAGCTCACCGGGGGGAGGGAGGTCCTACGAGCAGTACTTC. Its translation is CASSPGGGRSYEQYF. The chain has TRBV18 and TRBJ2-7; 7 bases are a match to TRBD2. Germline V gene lookup returns CDR1 KGHSH and CDR2 LQKENI. The V gene end was trimmed by 3 bases and the J gene end by 1 base; junction bases not matched to a gene: 6. This CDR3 contains 15 residues.

The chain carries TRBV9 and TRBJ2-3, with TRBD2 identical over 14 bases. Germline V gene data show CDR1 as SGDLS and CDR2 as YYNGEE. CDR3 length equals 17 residues. With 3 bases clipped from V and 6 bases from J, the junction kept 9 bases outside the gene matches. This chain's CDR3 is CASSAIPGLAGEDTQYF. The DNA for the CDR3 is TGTGCCAGCAGCGCTATCCCGGGACTAGCGGGGGAGGATACGCAGTATTTT. Combining the CDR3 with reference TRBV9 and TRBJ2-3 gives the whole variable domain DSGVTQTPKHLITATGQRVTLRCSPRSGDLSVYWYQQSLDQGLQFLIQYYNGEERAKGNILERFSAQQFPDLHSELNLSSLELGDSALYFCASSAIPGLAGEDTQYFGPGTRLTVL.

The chain has TRBV7-8 and TRBJ2-2; D is perhaps TRBD1 (5 bases). CDR1 and CDR2 (germline): SGHVS, FQNEAQ. V was clipped by 8 bases and J by 6 bases, with 7 bases between them. The CDR3 consists of 11 residues. Here the CDR3 DNA reads TGTGCCAGCCAGGGCCCCGGGGAGCTGTTTTTT. It specifies CASQGPGELFF.

This clone was seen a few times. The chain is built from TRBV19 and TRBJ1-4, with 8 bases that match TRBD1. This CDR3 is 18 amino acids long. J lost 2 bases, V lost 8 bases, and 16 bases had no gene match. Germline V gives CDR1 LNHDA, CDR2 SQIVND (reference sequence). For the CDR3, the DNA is TGTGCCAGTTGGGTCGGACAGGGAGCCTCCTCGACTAATGAAAAACTGTTTTTT. Its translation: CASWVGQGASSTNEKLFF.

This clone was counted between two and nine times. Different DNA sequences within this sample yield the same CDR3. V gene TRBV2 combines with J gene TRBJ1-3; no clear D gene. The germline gives CDR1 SNHLY, CDR2 FYNNEI. This CDR3 is built from 15 residues. Deletions cut 2 bases from V and 0 bases from J, with 8 bases between. The CDR3 loop is CASSEMTPSGNTIYF. The CDR3 DNA reads as TGTGCCAGCAGTGAAATGACTCCCTCTGGAAACACCATATATTTT.

The chain uses TRBV18 and TRBJ2-1; 10 nucleotides line up with TRBD2. Per germline, CDR1 KGHSH and CDR2 LQKENI. With V trimmed by 4 bases and J by 4 bases, 4 bases remained unmatched. This CDR3 comprises 15 residues. CDR3 region: CASSQSSGSYNEQFF. For the CDR3, the DNA is TGTGCCAGCTCACAATCTAGCGGGAGTTACAATGAGCAGTTCTTC.

Only one count was recorded for this clone. This chain links TRBV20-1 with TRBJ1-4; D remains unclear. The V and J ends lost 4 bases and 7 bases respectively, with 13 bases between them. The V gene's germline CDR1 is DFQATT and CDR2 SNEGSKA (reference sequence). The CDR3 covers 13 residues. The CDR3 DNA reads as TGCAGTGCTAATGAGGGAGCGAGTGAAAAACTGTTTTTT. Its protein product is CSANEGASEKLFF.

This chain links TRBV5-1 with TRBJ1-1; TRBD1 matches at 7 bases. The germline V gene has CDR1 SGHRS and CDR2 YFSETQ. This CDR3 spans 15 amino acids. Unmatched junction bases numbered 2, after V lost 0 bases and J lost 0 bases. For the CDR3, the DNA is TGCGCCAGCAGCTTGGAGGGGGCCATGAACACTGAAGCTTTCTTT. Translated, it gives CASSLEGAMNTEAFF.